This T cell receptor beta chain comes out of a study of cytomegalovirus exposure and HLA in healthy donors. Study-wide results and limits: Certain sequence variants were highly shared and formed a cluster, and this cluster was likely a sequencing artifact. A later analysis found most CMV-associated TCR beta chains apparently HLA-restricted. Analyses of presence and absence presupposed an approximately uniform sequencing depth across donors. Links to common viral pathogens appeared, in a later analysis, for several of the most significant clusters.

The PCR had 60 Vbeta and 13 Jbeta primers. Assay: immunoSEQ multiplex PCR; the TCRdb copy retains only in-frame clones and omits some. The table lists around 180,000 clones, 70% to 90% of them singletons. About this clone: Antigen specificity is unknown.

V trimming: 5 bases; J trimming: 7 bases; junction bases outside the gene matches: 8. The CDR3 is 15 amino acids. From germline, CDR1 is SGHNT and CDR2 YYREEE (reference sequence). The material sequenced was PBMCs. This chain uses TRBV5-4 with TRBJ2-2; 10 nucleotides align to TRBD1. This clonotype was sampled from a woman aged 18-29 years in good health and CMV-seronegative. This CDR3 reads CASRDRGGVGGELFF. CDR3 DNA: TGTGCCAGCAGGGACAGGGGGGGGGTTGGCGGGGAGCTGTTTTTT.